This is a list of T cell receptor beta chains from one sample in a study of blood T cell repertoires in COVID-19. Clones were read by immunoSEQ multiplex PCR, and TCRdb kept only the in-frame ones, dropping some. Of roughly 250,000 clones detected, more than 75% appear once; the ten largest clones hold 3% to 4%. Material for sequencing was PBMCs or T cells enriched from blood (not recorded which). The source is a woman aged 40-49 years with acute COVID-19. The CDR3 runs from the conserved cysteine through the conserved F or W. D genes are given only for firm matches. Clone size is given for some rows only: seen once, a few or many times, or a class if the clone is expanded.

D gene: TRBD1; clone size: .; J gene: TRBJ1-1; V gene: TRBV28; CDR3 protein: CASSLSGRGRRDTEAFF; CDR3 DNA: TGTGCCAGCAGTTTATCCGGCAGGGGGCGGCGTGACACTGAAGCTTTCTTT
D gene: TRBD2; clone size: .; J gene: TRBJ2-3; V gene: TRBV30; CDR3 protein: CASQALAGQDTQYF; CDR3 DNA: TGTGCCTCCCAGGCACTAGCGGGTCAAGATACGCAGTATTTT
D gene: .; clone size: .; J gene: TRBJ1-5; V gene: TRBV5-5; CDR3 protein: CASSFSELDRSSYSNQPQHF; CDR3 DNA: TGTGCCAGCAGCTTTTCTGAACTCGACAGGTCGTCGTATAGCAATCAGCCCCAGCATTTT
D gene: TRBD1; clone size: .; J gene: TRBJ1-2; V gene: TRBV29-1; CDR3 protein: CSASTGADGYTF; CDR3 DNA: TGCAGCGCATCGACAGGGGCGGACGGCTACACCTTC
D gene: TRBD1; clone size: .; J gene: TRBJ1-1; V gene: TRBV9; CDR3 protein: CASSDPTGKNTEAFF; CDR3 DNA: TGTGCCAGCAGCGACCCGACAGGGAAGAACACTGAAGCTTTCTTT
D gene: TRBD1; clone size: .; J gene: TRBJ1-6; V gene: TRBV11-2; CDR3 protein: CASSLDRAPLHF; CDR3 DNA: TGTGCCAGCAGCTTGGACAGGGCCCCCCTCCACTTT
D gene: TRBD2; clone size: .; J gene: TRBJ2-3; V gene: TRBV5-1; CDR3 protein: CASSLGLAGETQYF; CDR3 DNA: TGCGCCAGCAGCTTGGGCTTAGCGGGAGAAACGCAGTATTTT
D gene: TRBD1; clone size: .; J gene: TRBJ1-1; V gene: TRBV19; CDR3 protein: CASSVDRGDTEAFF; CDR3 DNA: TGTGCCAGTAGTGTGGACAGGGGGGACACTGAAGCTTTCTTT
D gene: .; clone size: .; J gene: TRBJ2-3; V gene: TRBV12-3/TRBV12-4; CDR3 protein: CASSFLAEDTQYF; CDR3 DNA: TGTGCCAGCAGTTTTCTCGCGGAAGATACGCAGTATTTT
D gene: .; clone size: .; J gene: TRBJ2-1; V gene: TRBV2; CDR3 protein: CARDFVTNNNEQFF; CDR3 DNA: TGTGCCCGTGACTTTGTTACCAACAACAATGAGCAGTTCTTC
D gene: TRBD2; clone size: once; J gene: TRBJ2-5; V gene: TRBV7-6; CDR3 protein: CASSLPYRDYLPRTQYF; CDR3 DNA: TGTGCCAGCAGCTTGCCATACCGGGACTACCTTCCTAGGACCCAGTACTTC
D gene: .; clone size: .; J gene: TRBJ2-7; V gene: TRBV19; CDR3 protein: CASSTSDRGSYEQYF; CDR3 DNA: TGTGCCAGTAGTACTAGCGATAGAGGCTCCTACGAGCAGTACTTC
D gene: TRBD1; clone size: .; J gene: TRBJ1-1; V gene: TRBV5-6; CDR3 protein: CASSETGGVNTEAFF; CDR3 DNA: TGTGCCAGCAGCGAAACAGGGGGGGTGAACACTGAAGCTTTCTTT
D gene: TRBD2; clone size: once; J gene: TRBJ2-1; V gene: TRBV15; CDR3 protein: CATSSGSQPEQFF; CDR3 DNA: TGTGCCACTTCTAGCGGGAGTCAACCTGAGCAGTTCTTC
D gene: .; clone size: .; J gene: TRBJ1-2; V gene: TRBV2; CDR3 protein: CASSESTNYGYTF; CDR3 DNA: TGTGCCAGCAGTGAGAGTACGAACTATGGCTACACCTTC
D gene: TRBD1; clone size: .; J gene: TRBJ1-2; V gene: TRBV6-4; CDR3 protein: CASSPGQNYGYTF; CDR3 DNA: TGTGCCAGCAGTCCGGGACAGAACTATGGCTACACCTTC
D gene: .; clone size: once; J gene: TRBJ2-1; V gene: TRBV5-1; CDR3 protein: CASSLAVAQPYNEQFF; CDR3 DNA: TGCGCCAGCAGCTTGGCGGTAGCGCAACCCTACAATGAGCAGTTCTTC
D gene: TRBD2; clone size: .; J gene: TRBJ2-2; V gene: TRBV7-3; CDR3 protein: CASSQGTSGTGELFF; CDR3 DNA: TGTGCCAGCAGCCAAGGGACTAGCGGAACCGGGGAGCTGTTTTTT
D gene: TRBD1; clone size: few; J gene: TRBJ1-2; V gene: TRBV30; CDR3 protein: CAWSVLGGAGGYTF; CDR3 DNA: TGTGCCTGGAGTGTATTAGGGGGCGCGGGGGGCTACACCTTC
D gene: TRBD1; clone size: .; J gene: TRBJ1-2; V gene: TRBV13; CDR3 protein: CASTRDRGERGGYTF; CDR3 DNA: TGTGCCAGCACCCGGGACAGGGGAGAAAGGGGTGGCTACACCTTC
D gene: .; clone size: .; J gene: TRBJ2-3; V gene: TRBV5-4; CDR3 protein: CASSRDNTDTQYF; CDR3 DNA: TGTGCCAGCAGCCGGGACAACACAGATACGCAGTATTTT
D gene: TRBD2; clone size: .; J gene: TRBJ2-7; V gene: TRBV28; CDR3 protein: CASTPYETSGSYEQYF; CDR3 DNA: TGTGCCAGCACTCCTTATGAGACTAGCGGCTCCTACGAGCAGTACTTC
D gene: TRBD1; clone size: .; J gene: TRBJ1-1; V gene: TRBV12-5; CDR3 protein: CASGLAGTANTEAFF; CDR3 DNA: TGTGCTAGTGGTTTGGCCGGGACAGCGAACACTGAAGCTTTCTTT
D gene: .; clone size: .; J gene: TRBJ2-7; V gene: TRBV2; CDR3 protein: CASSEALEQYF; CDR3 DNA: TGTGCCAGCAGTGAAGCGCTAGAGCAGTACTTC